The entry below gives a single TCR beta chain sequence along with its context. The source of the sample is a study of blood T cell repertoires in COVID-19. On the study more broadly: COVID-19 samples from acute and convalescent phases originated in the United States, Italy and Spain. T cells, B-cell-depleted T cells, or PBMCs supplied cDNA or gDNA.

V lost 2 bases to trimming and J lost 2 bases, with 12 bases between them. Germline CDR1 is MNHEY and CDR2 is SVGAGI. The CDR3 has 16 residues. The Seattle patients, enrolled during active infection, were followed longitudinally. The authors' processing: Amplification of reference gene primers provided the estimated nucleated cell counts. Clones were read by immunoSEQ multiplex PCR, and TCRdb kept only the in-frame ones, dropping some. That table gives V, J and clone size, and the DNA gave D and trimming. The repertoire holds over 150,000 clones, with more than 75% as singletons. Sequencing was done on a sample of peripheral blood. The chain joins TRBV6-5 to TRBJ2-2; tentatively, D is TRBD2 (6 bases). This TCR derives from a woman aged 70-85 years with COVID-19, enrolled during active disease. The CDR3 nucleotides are TGTGCCAGCAGTTACGTTGGAGGGGCCAACACCGGGGAGCTGTTTTTT. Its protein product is CASSYVGGANTGELFF.